These T cell receptor beta chains were read from a single sample in a study of control samples from healthy donors and cancer patients. The method was immunoSEQ multiplex PCR; TCRdb's version includes in-frame clones alone and lacks a portion of them. The sample shows 90,000 to 110,000 clones, 90% of them seen only once. Material for sequencing was blood. The receptor source for this set is a human donor in good health. The donor label of this sample is uncertain. The CDR3 runs from the conserved cysteine through the conserved F or W. The D gene is left open where the match is weak. Size values are once, few and many counts, or a class for expanded clones, and some rows have none.

d_gene	abundance	j_gene	v_gene	CDR3aa	CDR3nt
-	-	TRBJ1-2	TRBV25-1	CASSFSVYGYTF	TGTGCCAGCAGTTTTAGCGTCTATGGCTACACCTTC
-	-	TRBJ1-6	TRBV7-2	CASSFLYSPLHF	TGTGCCAGCAGCTTTTTGTATTCACCCCTCCACTTT
-	few	TRBJ2-5	TRBV19	CASSLIDQETQYF	TGTGCCAGTAGCCTCATTGACCAAGAGACCCAGTACTTC
-	-	TRBJ1-6	TRBV4-1	CASSQESSSPGSPLHF	TGCGCCAGCAGCCAAGAATCGAGTTCTCCCGGTTCACCCCTCCACTTT
-	-	TRBJ2-3	TRBV2	CASSPRGGTIVDTQYF	TGTGCCAGCAGTCCTCGCGGGGGCACCATTGTGGATACGCAGTATTTT
-	-	TRBJ1-1	TRBV7-2	CASSLGWDNGDTEAFF	TGTGCCAGCAGCTTAGGGTGGGACAATGGGGACACTGAAGCTTTCTTT
TRBD1	once	TRBJ1-2	TRBV6-5	CASSGQGFGYTF	TGTGCCAGCTCGGGACAGGGGTTTGGCTACACCTTC
-	-	TRBJ2-7	TRBV5-1	CASSLGRVGDEQYF	TGCGCCAGCAGCTTGGGTCGTGTTGGGGACGAGCAGTACTTC
-	-	TRBJ2-7	TRBV27	CASRLIASGYEQYF	TGTGCCAGCAGGCTCATAGCGAGTGGGTACGAGCAGTACTTC
TRBD1	many	TRBJ1-5	TRBV25-1	CASSKGGQGSQPQHF	TGTGCCAGCAGTAAAGGTGGACAGGGGAGTCAGCCCCAGCATTTT
-	-	TRBJ2-7	TRBV3-1/TRBV3-2	CASSQDRGPYEQYF	TGTGCCAGCAGCCAAGACCGGGGACCCTACGAGCAGTACTTC
-	once	TRBJ2-7	TRBV9	CASSPGSHLNEQYF	TGTGCCAGCAGCCCCGGGAGCCATCTCAACGAGCAGTACTTC
TRBD1	once	TRBJ1-2	TRBV5-5	CASSLQGDYGYTF	TGTGCCAGCAGCTTACAGGGGGACTATGGCTACACCTTC